This TCR beta chain emerged from a study of T cells after yellow fever vaccination. In this sample, this clonotype turned up a few times. TCRdb independently ran MiXCR on the 5' RACE reads; one entry per CDR3 protein. The table shows about 350,000 distinct CDR3 sequences, with roughly 8% occurring only once. Between the trimmed V and J ends, which lost 6 bases and 4 bases, there was a span of 11 bases. Germline V gene data show CDR1 as SGHTA and CDR2 as FQGNSA. The CDR3 runs to 13 residues. The chain couples TRBV7-2 to TRBJ2-3; D possibly corresponds to TRBD2 (5 bases). The sample was PBMCs, taken roughly 47 days after the first yellow fever vaccination. This sequence originates from a man in his late teens or twenties who received the YFV17D yellow fever vaccine. CDR3 residues: CASRETSPDTQYF. The CDR3 DNA follows: TGTGCCAGCAGGGAAACTAGTCCAGATACGCAGTATTTT. Full variable domain (remainder filled in from reference TRBV7-2 and TRBJ2-3): GAGVSQSPSNKVTEKGKDVELRCDPISGHTALYWYRQSLGQGLEFLIYFQGNSAPDKSGLPSDRFSAERTGGSVSTLTIQRTQQEDSAVYLCASRETSPDTQYFGPGTRLTVL.